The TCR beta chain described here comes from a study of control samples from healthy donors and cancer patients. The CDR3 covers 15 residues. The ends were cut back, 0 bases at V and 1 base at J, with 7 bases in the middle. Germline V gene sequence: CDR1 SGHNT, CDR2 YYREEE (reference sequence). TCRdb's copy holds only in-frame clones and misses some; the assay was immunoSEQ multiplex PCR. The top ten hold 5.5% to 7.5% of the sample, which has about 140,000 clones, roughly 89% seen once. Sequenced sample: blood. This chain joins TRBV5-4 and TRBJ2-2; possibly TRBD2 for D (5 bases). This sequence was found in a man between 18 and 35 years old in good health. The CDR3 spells CASSLVRGNTGELFF. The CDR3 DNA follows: TGTGCCAGCAGCTTGGTCCGGGGGAACACCGGGGAGCTGTTTTTT.